The 27 T cell receptor beta chains reported below all come from one sample, sequenced in a study of blood T cell repertoires in COVID-19. Generated by immunoSEQ multiplex PCR, the TCRdb table keeps only in-frame clones and is missing some. This table has 260,000 or so clones, roughly 90% appearing once. Input material: peripheral blood. Source of these receptors: a human donor in a cohort sampled during active COVID-19.

The genes are TRBV7-2 and TRBJ2-7, with 8 bases identical to TRBD2. Germline trimming cut 8 bases from V and 7 bases from J; bases unmatched to any gene: 22. The CDR3 sequence is 17 residues long. CDR1 and CDR2 (germline): SGHTA, FQGNSA. DNA for the CDR3: TGTGCCAGCCGAAGTATCCGGCTAGCGGGCAGGCCGGGGGAGCAGTACTTC. Translated, it gives CASRSIRLAGRPGEQYF.

J is TRBJ2-7 and V is TRBV12-3 or TRBV12-4, with D possibly matching TRBD1 (6 bases). V lost 6 bases and J 4 bases, leaving 13 bases between the germline ends. This CDR3 comprises 13 residues. The CDR3 loop is CASSYTGTYEQYF. The CDR3 region has the DNA TGTGCCAGCAGCTATACAGGGACATACGAGCAGTACTTC.

V usage is TRBV6-5 and J usage is TRBJ1-2; D gene unclear. With 5 bases removed from V and 2 bases from J, the gap between germline ends came to 12 bases. This CDR3 contains 14 residues. Germline V gives CDR1 MNHEY, CDR2 SVGAGI. This CDR3 is CASSHPSGNYGYTF. For the CDR3, the DNA is TGTGCCAGCAGTCACCCATCCGGGAACTATGGCTACACCTTC.

The chain employs TRBV7-2 and TRBJ1-2, with D possibly TRBD1 on 6 matching bases. Germline V gives CDR1 SGHTA, CDR2 FQGNSA. V was clipped by 0 bases and J by 4 bases, with 15 bases between them. CDR3 length: 16 amino acids. Here the CDR3 reads CASSLARDTTPYGYTF. In DNA form, the CDR3 reads TGTGCCAGCAGCTTAGCAAGGGACACCACACCCTATGGCTACACCTTC.

This chain joins TRBV11-3 and TRBJ2-1, with TRBD1 as a possible D gene (5 bases). The CDR3 length is 15 residues. Between the trimmed V and J ends, which lost 1 base and 3 bases, there was a span of 10 bases. CDR1 and CDR2 from the germline V gene are SGHNT and YENEEA. Here the CDR3 reads CASSLGAGFYNEQFF. CDR3 coding DNA: TGTGCCAGCAGCTTAGGGGCAGGGTTCTACAATGAGCAGTTCTTC. The whole variable domain, remainder taken from reference TRBV11-3 and TRBJ2-1, is EAGVVQSPRYKIIEKKQPVAFWCNPISGHNTLYWYLQNLGQGPELLIRYENEEAVDDSQLPKDRFSAERLKGVDSTLKIQPAELGDSAVYLCASSLGAGFYNEQFFGPGTRLTVL.

This clone was recorded a few times. The chain carries TRBV19 and TRBJ2-6; a weak D match, TRBD2 (5 bases). V lost 4 bases and J lost 0, with 16 bases in between. Germline CDR1 is LNHDA and CDR2 is SQIVND (reference sequence). The CDR3 is 18 amino acids. CDR3 DNA: TGTGCCAGTAGTAGGGGAGCGGTAGGCCTCTCTGGGGCCAACGTCCTGACTTTC. Translating gives CASSRGAVGLSGANVLTF.

Regarding this clone: No DNA is shown, since the ends of the CDR3 on it are uncertain; the CDR3 is the one TCRdb lists. The chain couples TRBV27 to TRBJ2-7; TRBD2, as called in the table, went unchecked against the DNA. Germline CDR1 and CDR2: MNHEY and SMNVEV (reference sequence). Counting both end residues, the CDR3 totals 16 amino acids. The chain's CDR3 is CASSLSWASGSGPELF.

The chain couples TRBV6-5 to TRBJ2-7, with 7 bases matching TRBD1. The junction had 6 bases not matched to a gene; V was cut back by 8 bases and J by 2 bases. The CDR3 spans 13 residues. CDR1 and CDR2 from the germline V gene are MNHEY and SVGAGI. CDR3 residues: CASSGGVAYEQYF. CDR3 bases: TGTGCCAGCTCAGGGGGAGTAGCCTACGAGCAGTACTTC.

V usage is TRBV7-8 and J usage is TRBJ1-6; D ambiguous. This CDR3 contains 13 residues. V gave up 7 bases and J gave up 14 bases, with 18 bases separating them. CDR1 and CDR2 (germline): SGHVS, FQNEAQ. The CDR3 DNA follows: TGTGCCAGCACCCGGGAGCCACACGAAACCCTCCACTTT. Its translation is CASTREPHETLHF.

This chain links TRBV12-5 with TRBJ1-5, with D perhaps matching TRBD1 (5 bases). Deletions cut 1 base from V and 3 bases from J, with 19 bases between. The CDR3 contains 18 residues. Germline V gives CDR1 LGHNT, CDR2 FRNRAP. The CDR3 loop is CASGLGGTVEGNNQPQHF. The CDR3 DNA is TGTGCTAGTGGTTTGGGGGGGACTGTTGAGGGTAACAATCAGCCCCAGCATTTT.

The V and J genes are TRBV19 and TRBJ2-7; weak D call: TRBD1 (6 bases). V dropped 5 bases and J dropped 1 base, with 9 bases sitting between them. CDR3 length equals 13 residues. Per the germline V gene, CDR1 is LNHDA and CDR2 is SQIVND (reference sequence). The CDR3 DNA reads as TGTGCCAGTAGTCTGCAGGGGTCCTACGAGCAGTACTTC. It specifies CASSLQGSYEQYF.

The chain carries TRBV27 and TRBJ1-2, with 7 bases lining up with TRBD1. The J segment lost 2 bases and the V segment lost 5 bases, leaving 17 bases of the junction unmatched. CDR1 is MNHEY, CDR2 SMNVEV, per germline (reference sequence). The CDR3 is made up of 18 amino acids. CDR3 sequence: CASSRDGQVYMGNYGYTF. The CDR3 coding sequence is TGTGCCAGCAGTCGCGATGGACAGGTATACATGGGCAACTATGGCTACACCTTC.

The chain links TRBV6-5 to TRBJ1-1, with unresolved D. V lost 7 bases, J lost 4 bases, and 7 bases lay in between. The CDR3 sequence is 11 residues long. The germline V gene has CDR1 MNHEY and CDR2 SVGAGI. The CDR3 bases are TGTGCCAGCATGAAGAGCACTGAAGCTTTCTTT. Residues: CASMKSTEAFF.

The chain links TRBV7-6 to TRBJ2-2; D is undetermined. The V gene lost 5 bases and the J gene lost 6 bases, with 19 bases spanning the gap. The CDR3 is made up of 16 amino acids. Germline CDR1 and CDR2: SGHVS and FNYEAQ. The CDR3 DNA reads TGTGCCAGCAGCCCCCTTCCATTGGAGAGTCCCGGGGAGCTGTTTTTT. Amino acids: CASSPLPLESPGELFF. Filled out from reference TRBV7-6 and TRBJ2-2, the complete variable domain reads GAGVSQSPRYKVTKRGQDVALRCDPISGHVSLYWYRQALGQGPEFLTYFNYEAQQDKSGLPNDRFSAERPEGSISTLTIQRTEQRDSAMYRCASSPLPLESPGELFFGEGSRLTVL.

The chain couples TRBV7-2 to TRBJ2-6, with TRBD2 identical over 8 bases. Trimming removed 5 bases from V and 1 base from J; junction bases left unmatched: 10. This CDR3 region has 18 residues. Germline CDR1 is SGHTA and CDR2 is FQGNSA. The CDR3 sequence: CASSPREGMGSGANVLTF. For the CDR3, the DNA is TGTGCCAGCAGCCCCCGGGAGGGGATGGGTTCTGGGGCCAACGTCCTGACTTTC.

V and J are TRBV6-6 and TRBJ1-5; 8 nucleotides match TRBD1. CDR1 and CDR2 from the germline V gene are MNHNY and SVGAGI (reference sequence). The V segment lost 6 bases and the J segment 7 bases; nucleotides outside the gene matches: 11. The CDR3 runs to 15 residues. The CDR3 DNA follows: TGTGCCAGCAGCCGAAACAGGGGGAGTAGGCAGCCCCAGCATTTT. It specifies CASSRNRGSRQPQHF.

The chain uses TRBV5-5 and TRBJ2-1, with 11 bases fitting TRBD2. Germline assignment: CDR1 SGHKS and CDR2 YYEKEE (reference sequence). This CDR3 contains 17 residues. The trim removed 4 bases at V and 0 bases at J, leaving 6 bases unmatched. CDR3 in DNA: TGTGCCAGCAGCGTGGGACTAGCGGAGAGCTCCTACAATGAGCAGTTCTTC. Protein product: CASSVGLAESSYNEQFF. The variable domain in full, with the rest retrieved from reference TRBV5-5 and TRBJ2-1, is DAGVTQSPTHLIKTRGQQVTLRCSPISGHKSVSWYQQVLGQGPQFIFQYYEKEERGRGNFPDRFSARQFPNYSSELNVNALLLGDSALYLCASSVGLAESSYNEQFFGPGTRLTVL.

This sequence joins TRBV28 and TRBJ1-4; D gene ambiguous. CDR1 and CDR2 (germline): MDHEN, SYDVKM. V gave up 1 base and J gave up 5 bases, with 11 bases separating them. The length of the CDR3 is 15 residues. CDR3 bases: TGTGCCAGCAGTTTATTCGGCGGACTGAATGAAAAACTGTTTTTT. It specifies CASSLFGGLNEKLFF.

The gene calls are TRBV12-3 or TRBV12-4 and TRBJ1-3; no clear D gene. The CDR3 length is 12 residues. With 7 bases removed from V and 0 bases from J, the gap between germline ends came to 4 bases. In nucleotides, the CDR3 is TGTGCCAGCACCCGCTCTGGAAACACCATATATTTT. Protein: CASTRSGNTIYF.

As concerns this clone: This specimen includes other DNA sequences encoding the same CDR3. The chain links TRBV18 to TRBJ1-1; possible D gene TRBD1, 5 bases. CDR1 is KGHSH, CDR2 LQKENI, per germline. Trimming stripped 3 bases from V and 2 bases from J, with 7 bases between. The length of the CDR3 is 13 residues. The CDR3 DNA sequence: TGTGCCAGCTCACCGGGGCGAAACACTGAAGCTTTCTTT. This translates into CASSPGRNTEAFF. The variable domain in full, with the rest retrieved from reference TRBV18 and TRBJ1-1, is NAGVMQNPRHLVRRRGQEARLRCSPMKGHSHVYWYRQLPEEGLKFMVYLQKENIIDESGMPKERFSAEFPKEGPSILRIQQVVRGDSAAYFCASSPGRNTEAFFGQGTRLTVV.

This clone was counted many times. Other nucleotide sequences from this sample produce the same CDR3. This chain joins TRBV7-9 and TRBJ2-3; no definite D call. CDR1 is SEHNR, CDR2 FQNEAQ, per germline (reference sequence). The CDR3 runs to 13 residues. Trimming removed 5 bases at V and 4 bases at J, with 10 bases between. As DNA, the CDR3 is TGTGCCAGCAGCCCACGAGGCCCAGATACGCAGTATTTT. Translated: CASSPRGPDTQYF.

V is TRBV30 and J is TRBJ1-1, with D unclear. Per germline, CDR1 GTSNPN and CDR2 SVGIG (reference sequence). The V and J ends lost 2 bases and 4 bases respectively, with 8 bases between them. This CDR3 spans 12 amino acids. CDR3: CAWSIHGTEAFF. CDR3 in DNA: TGTGCCTGGAGTATCCACGGCACTGAAGCTTTCTTT.

This clone was seen just once. The CDR3 sequence: CASSVDLQGQETQYF. In nucleotides, the CDR3 is TGTGCCAGCAGCGTAGATCTCCAGGGCCAAGAGACCCAGTACTTC. The V gene is TRBV9, the J gene TRBJ2-5; D might be TRBD1 (5 bases). Germline CDR1 is SGDLS and CDR2 is YYNGEE. Trimming cost V 0 bases and J 1 base, with 10 bases left between them. CDR3 length: 15 amino acids. Looking up the rest from reference TRBV9 and TRBJ2-5 gives the full variable domain: DSGVTQTPKHLITATGQRVTLRCSPRSGDLSVYWYQQSLDQGLQFLIQYYNGEERAKGNILERFSAQQFPDLHSELNLSSLELGDSALYFCASSVDLQGQETQYFGPGTRLLVL.

The gene calls are TRBV19 and TRBJ1-1, with D perhaps matching TRBD1 (6 bases). The CDR3 runs to 14 residues. The ends were cut back, 6 bases at V and 1 base at J, with 12 bases in the middle. Per germline, CDR1 LNHDA and CDR2 SQIVND (reference sequence). The CDR3 nucleotides read TGTGCCAGTAGGATATTGGACAGGAACACTGAAGCTTTCTTT. Encoded protein: CASRILDRNTEAFF.

Remarks on this clone: This specimen includes other DNA sequences encoding the same CDR3. The chain employs TRBV4-3 and TRBJ2-7; unclear D gene. Trimming removed 1 base from V and 3 bases from J, with 7 bases in between. CDR1 LGHNA and CDR2 YSLEER come from the germline V gene. CDR3 length: 13 residues. Here the CDR3 reads CASSQVLGYEQYF. The DNA of the CDR3 is TGCGCCAGCAGCCAAGTCCTAGGCTACGAGCAGTACTTC.

This rearrangement joins TRBV11-3 to TRBJ2-7; 9 bases map to TRBD1. CDR1 and CDR2 from the germline V gene are SGHNT and YENEEA. This CDR3 comprises 13 residues. Germline trimming cut 5 bases from V and 6 bases from J; bases unmatched to any gene: 5. The CDR3 bases are TGTGCCAGCAGCGAGACAGGGGGAAGCGAGCAGTACTTC. It encodes CASSETGGSEQYF.

This clone was detected a few times. V gene TRBV6-5 combines with J gene TRBJ2-3, with 8 bases matching TRBD2. Germline CDR1 is MNHEY and CDR2 is SVGAGI. The ends lost 2 bases at V and 4 bases at J; junction bases unmatched: 8. The CDR3 has 16 amino acids. The CDR3 DNA is TGTGCCAGCAGTTACCTTAGCGGGACTCCTCCAGATACGCAGTATTTT. Translation gives CASSYLSGTPPDTQYF.